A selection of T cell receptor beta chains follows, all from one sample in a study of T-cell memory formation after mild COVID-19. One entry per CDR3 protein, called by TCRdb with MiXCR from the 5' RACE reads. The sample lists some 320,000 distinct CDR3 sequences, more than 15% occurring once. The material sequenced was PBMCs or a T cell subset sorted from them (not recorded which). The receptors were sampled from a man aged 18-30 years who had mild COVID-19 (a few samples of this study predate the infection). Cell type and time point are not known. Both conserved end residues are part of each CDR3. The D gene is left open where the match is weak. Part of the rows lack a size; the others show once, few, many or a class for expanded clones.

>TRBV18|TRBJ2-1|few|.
CASSPGMGVSEQFF
TGTGCCAGCTCACCAGGCATGGGTGTTTCGGAGCAGTTCTTC
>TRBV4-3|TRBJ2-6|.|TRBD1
CASSQGGQRSGANVLTF
TGCGCCAGCAGCCAAGGGGGACAGCGCTCTGGGGCCAACGTCCTGACTTTC
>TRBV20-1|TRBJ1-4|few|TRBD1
CSASWDRGYEKLFF
TGCAGTGCTAGTTGGGACAGGGGGTATGAAAAACTGTTTTTT
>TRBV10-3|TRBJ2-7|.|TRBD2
CAISESISGSSYEQYF
TGTGCCATCAGTGAGTCGATTAGCGGGTCCTCCTACGAGCAGTACTTC
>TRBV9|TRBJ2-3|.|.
CASSGIPPSSPDTQYF
TGTGCCAGCAGCGGGATTCCCCCATCTAGTCCAGATACGCAGTATTTT
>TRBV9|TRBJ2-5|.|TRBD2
CASSHTSAEETQYF
TGTGCCAGCAGCCATACTAGCGCTGAAGAGACCCAGTACTTC
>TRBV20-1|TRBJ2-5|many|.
CSPKGGGETQYF
TGCAGTCCCAAAGGGGGGGGAGAGACCCAGTACTTC
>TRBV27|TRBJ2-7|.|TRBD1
CASSLSGGTGDYEQYF
TGTGCCAGCAGTTTATCCGGAGGGACAGGGGACTACGAGCAGTACTTC
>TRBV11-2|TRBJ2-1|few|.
CASSLAPDSEAHNEQFF
TGTGCCAGCAGCTTAGCCCCGGACTCAGAGGCCCACAATGAGCAGTTCTTC
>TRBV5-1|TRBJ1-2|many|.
CASSLAQWAAISGYTF
TGCGCCAGCAGCTTGGCCCAGTGGGCAGCTATATCTGGCTACACCTTC
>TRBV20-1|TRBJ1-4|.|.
CSATKSEKLFF
TGCAGTGCTACAAAAAGTGAAAAACTGTTTTTT
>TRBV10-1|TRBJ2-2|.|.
CASSESGMNTGELFF
TGCGCCAGCAGTGAGTCAGGGATGAACACCGGGGAGCTGTTTTTT
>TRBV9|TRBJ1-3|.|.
CASSVAGVGDTIYF
TGTGCCAGCAGCGTAGCAGGAGTGGGCGACACCATATATTTT
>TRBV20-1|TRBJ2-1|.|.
CSARDEGNEQFF
TGCAGTGCTAGAGACGAGGGGAATGAGCAGTTCTTC
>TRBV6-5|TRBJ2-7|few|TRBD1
CATKHRGYIYEQYF
TGTGCCACGAAGCACAGGGGGTATATCTACGAGCAGTACTTC
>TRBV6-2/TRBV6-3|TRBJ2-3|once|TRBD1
CASRRIGTASTDTQYF
TGTGCCAGCAGACGGATCGGGACAGCGAGCACAGATACGCAGTATTTT
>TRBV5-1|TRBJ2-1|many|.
CASSFGADFYNEQFF
TGCGCCAGCAGCTTTGGGGCAGACTTCTACAATGAGCAGTTCTTC
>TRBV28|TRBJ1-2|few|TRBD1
CASSLSGTGADYGYTF
TGTGCCAGCAGTTTAAGCGGGACAGGAGCCGACTATGGCTACACCTTC
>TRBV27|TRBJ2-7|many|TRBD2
CASSPRMRGGRSEQYF
TGTGCCAGCAGTCCACGTATGCGGGGGGGCCGGTCCGAGCAGTACTTC
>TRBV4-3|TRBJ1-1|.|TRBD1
CASSHFRTGTAEAFF
TGCGCCAGCAGCCACTTTAGGACAGGTACGGCTGAAGCTTTCTTT
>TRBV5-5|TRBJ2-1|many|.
CASSSVGDFEQFF
TGTGCCAGCAGCTCAGTGGGGGACTTTGAGCAGTTCTTC
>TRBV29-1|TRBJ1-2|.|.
CSVQDSANYGYTF
TGCAGCGTTCAGGACAGCGCTAACTATGGCTACACCTTC
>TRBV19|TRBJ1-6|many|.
CASTGQYNSPLHF
TGTGCCAGTACTGGCCAGTATAATTCACCCCTCCACTTT
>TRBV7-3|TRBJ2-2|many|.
CASSLYGFTGELFF
TGTGCCAGCAGCTTATATGGGTTCACCGGGGAGCTGTTTTTT
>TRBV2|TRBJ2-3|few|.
CASWGSSTDTQYF
TGTGCCAGCTGGGGATCTAGCACAGATACGCAGTATTTT
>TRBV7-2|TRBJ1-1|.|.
CASNREVTEAFF
TGTGCCAGCAACAGGGAGGTGACTGAAGCTTTCTTT
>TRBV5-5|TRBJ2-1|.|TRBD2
CASSWTLAGDKNEQFF
TGTGCCAGCAGCTGGACTCTAGCGGGGGATAAAAATGAGCAGTTCTTC
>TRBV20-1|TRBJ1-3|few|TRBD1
CSAGTGFLNTIYF
TGCAGTGCCGGGACAGGGTTTTTAAACACCATATATTTT
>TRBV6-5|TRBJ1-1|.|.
CASSYSSLREPYTEAFF
TGTGCCAGCAGTTACTCGTCCCTCAGGGAACCTTACACTGAAGCTTTCTTT
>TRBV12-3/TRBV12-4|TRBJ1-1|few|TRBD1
CASSPYSGTGSAFF
TGTGCCAGCAGCCCATACTCCGGGACAGGGTCTGCTTTCTTT
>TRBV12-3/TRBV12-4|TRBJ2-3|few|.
CASSDVTSTDTQYF
TGTGCCAGCAGTGACGTCACTAGCACAGATACGCAGTATTTT
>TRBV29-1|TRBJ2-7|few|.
CSVGGDEQYF
TGCAGCGTCGGTGGGGACGAGCAGTACTTC
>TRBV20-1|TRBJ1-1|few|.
CSAGRALNTEAFF
TGCAGTGCCGGACGGGCATTGAACACTGAAGCTTTCTTT
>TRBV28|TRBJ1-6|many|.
CASTRVEYSPLHF
TGTGCCAGCACCCGGGTGGAGTACTCACCCCTCCACTTT
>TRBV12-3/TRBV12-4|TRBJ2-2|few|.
CASTLGGGGTGELFF
TGTGCCAGCACTTTGGGTGGAGGAGGCACCGGGGAGCTGTTTTTT
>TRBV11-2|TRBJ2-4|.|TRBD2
CASSLRGLAVAKNIQYF
TGTGCCAGCAGCTTAAGGGGACTAGCGGTAGCCAAAAACATTCAGTACTTC
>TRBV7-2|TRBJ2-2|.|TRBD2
CASSLRDLAGGLIGELFF
TGTGCCAGCAGCCTCCGCGATTTAGCGGGGGGGCTAATCGGGGAGCTGTTTTTT
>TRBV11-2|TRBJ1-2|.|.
CASSVDTSNYGYTF
TGTGCCAGCAGCGTGGACACGTCTAACTATGGCTACACCTTC
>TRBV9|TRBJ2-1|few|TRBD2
CASSVTSGGHNEQFF
TGTGCCAGCAGCGTTACTAGCGGGGGCCACAATGAGCAGTTCTTC
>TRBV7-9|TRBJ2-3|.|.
CVYGGGGDTQYF
TGTGTCTACGGGGGAGGTGGAGATACGCAGTATTTT
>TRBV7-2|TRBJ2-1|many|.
CATRGQPGGEQFF
TGTGCCACGCGCGGACAACCGGGCGGTGAGCAGTTCTTC
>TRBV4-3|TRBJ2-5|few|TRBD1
CASSQTGARQETQYF
TGCGCCAGCAGCCAGACAGGGGCTAGACAAGAGACCCAGTACTTC
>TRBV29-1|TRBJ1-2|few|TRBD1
CSVVKRTGGGYGYTF
TGCAGCGTTGTAAAAAGGACAGGGGGCGGCTATGGCTACACCTTC
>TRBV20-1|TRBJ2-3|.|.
CSAPVFSSTDTQYF
TGCAGTGCTCCCGTCTTCTCTAGCACAGATACGCAGTATTTT